The source of this TCR beta chain is a study of cytomegalovirus exposure and HLA in healthy donors. The germline CDR1 and CDR2 sequences are MNHEY and SMNVEV (reference sequence). V dropped 3 bases and J dropped 2 bases, with 15 bases sitting between them. The CDR3 extends over 16 amino acids. Vbeta (60) and Jbeta (13) primers were used in the PCR. Profiled with immunoSEQ multiplex PCR; TCRdb holds only in-frame clones, not every one. The repertoire includes some 170,000 clones, 77% of them detected once, and 1.5% to 2% sits in the top ten. This TCR came from a woman aged 25 to 39 in good health and CMV-seronegative. This chain links TRBV27 with TRBJ2-3; D may be TRBD1 (5 bases). Sequences were obtained from PBMCs. The CDR3, as DNA: TGTGCCAGCAGTTTGAGTCCACAGGATAACACAGATACGCAGTATTTT. This gives the protein CASSLSPQDNTDTQYF.